A selection of T cell receptor beta chains follows, all from one sample in a study of naive and memory T cell subsets. TCRdb called the UMI-ligation and nested PCR reads again in MiXCR, with one record for every CDR3 protein. The sample shows 120,000 or so distinct CDR3 sequences, around a third of them seen only once. The sequencing input was central memory CD4+ T cells from blood. The receptors come from a human donor in good health. Each CDR3 is given with its conserved first and last residue. The order of the fields is V gene, clone size, J gene, D gene, CDR3 protein, CDR3 DNA. D genes are given only for firm matches. Expanded clones get a size class; other rows say once, few or many, or leave the size out.

TRBV20-1	many	TRBJ2-1	TRBD1	CSAREFGQGTNEQFF	TGCAGTGCTAGAGAATTCGGACAGGGTACCAATGAGCAGTTCTTC
TRBV7-2	.	TRBJ2-1	.	CASSLVRANEQFF	TGTGCCAGCAGCTTAGTGCGGGCCAATGAGCAGTTCTTC
TRBV7-8	few	TRBJ1-1	.	CASSSGTSYLNTEAFF	TGTGCCAGCAGCTCCGGGACAAGCTATCTGAACACTGAAGCTTTCTTT
TRBV20-1	.	TRBJ1-5	.	CSATRDTLNQPQHF	TGCAGTGCTACCCGGGACACTCTCAATCAGCCCCAGCATTTT
TRBV12-3/TRBV12-4	few	TRBJ2-7	TRBD2	CASSRTSGTYEQYF	TGTGCCAGCAGCCGGACTAGCGGGACTTACGAGCAGTACTTC
TRBV5-1	.	TRBJ1-2	.	CASSLEGTGWYGYTF	TGCGCCAGCAGCTTGGAAGGGACGGGATGGTATGGCTACACCTTC
TRBV3-1	.	TRBJ2-7	.	CASSQRRGYEQYF	TGTGCCAGCAGCCAACGGAGGGGATACGAGCAGTACTTC
TRBV4-1	.	TRBJ2-7	.	CASSLSWGPLLEQYF	TGCGCCAGCAGCCTCTCTTGGGGGCCGTTACTCGAGCAGTACTTC
TRBV24-1	once	TRBJ1-1	TRBD1	CATGVVRAKEDRAIMNTEAFF	TGTGCCACCGGAGTCGTGAGAGCGAAAGAGGACAGGGCGATAATGAACACTGAAGCTTTCTTT
TRBV29-1	few	TRBJ2-1	TRBD2	CSVGTSGRTSYNEQFF	TGCAGCGTAGGGACTAGCGGGAGGACCTCCTACAATGAGCAGTTCTTC
TRBV5-5	few	TRBJ2-7	TRBD2	CASSLGQLGLAGPKKPYEQYF	TGTGCCAGCAGCTTGGGACAATTGGGCCTAGCGGGACCCAAAAAGCCCTACGAGCAGTACTTC
TRBV5-4	once	TRBJ2-3	.	CASSLRLVPDTQYF	TGTGCCAGCAGCTTGCGGCTAGTGCCAGATACGCAGTATTTT
TRBV29-1	.	TRBJ2-2	TRBD1	CSVQITGAGRGTGELFF	TGCAGCGTTCAAATCACAGGGGCCGGAAGAGGGACCGGGGAGCTGTTTTTT
TRBV20-1	few	TRBJ2-5	TRBD2	CSASGAGGGETQYF	TGCAGTGCTAGTGGGGCGGGAGGTGGGGAGACCCAGTACTTC
TRBV13	few	TRBJ1-4	TRBD1	CASSFRGGEKLFF	TGTGCCAGCAGCTTCAGGGGGGGTGAAAAACTGTTTTTT
TRBV5-1	.	TRBJ1-1	.	CASSLEGGKDEAFF	TGCGCCAGCAGCTTGGAGGGGGGCAAAGATGAAGCTTTCTTT
TRBV6-1	few	TRBJ1-5	TRBD1	CASSEVGTGIQPQHF	TGTGCCAGCAGTGAAGTGGGGACAGGGATTCAGCCCCAGCATTTT
TRBV5-1	.	TRBJ2-7	TRBD1	CASSLAVGQAYEQYF	TGCGCCAGCAGCTTGGCCGTGGGACAGGCCTACGAGCAGTACTTC
TRBV28	once	TRBJ2-6	.	CASSYGGRDKRGGSTSGANVLTF	TGTGCCAGCAGTTACGGCGGAAGGGACAAGAGAGGCGGGAGCACCTCTGGGGCCAACGTCCTGACTTTC
TRBV5-1	.	TRBJ1-4	TRBD1	CASSVGQGKGEKLFF	TGCGCCAGCAGCGTAGGACAGGGAAAAGGAGAAAAACTGTTTTTT
TRBV7-2	.	TRBJ1-2	.	CASSLEQVYGYTF	TGTGCCAGCAGCTTAGAACAGGTCTATGGCTACACCTTC
TRBV7-9	.	TRBJ2-1	TRBD2	CASSLWTRDNEQFF	TGTGCCAGCAGCCTTTGGACTAGGGACAATGAGCAGTTCTTC
TRBV15	.	TRBJ2-7	.	CATSRDLAGRNEQYF	TGTGCCACCAGCAGAGATCTGGCAGGGAGAAACGAGCAGTACTTC
TRBV5-1	.	TRBJ2-3	TRBD2	CASSLYGRDGGTDTQYF	TGCGCCAGCAGCTTGTACGGGAGGGACGGCGGTACAGATACGCAGTATTTT
TRBV7-5	.	TRBJ2-1	.	CISVPEAKIEDALAYNEQFF	.
TRBV29-1	few	TRBJ2-1	TRBD1	CSARDRGRYNEQFF	TGCAGCGCCCGGGACAGGGGAAGGTACAATGAGCAGTTCTTC
TRBV6-6	many	TRBJ2-7	.	CASSTFLRGSAYEQYF	TGTGCCAGCAGTACCTTCCTCCGGGGGTCGGCCTACGAGCAGTACTTC
TRBV3-1	.	TRBJ2-2	.	CASSQFGTGELFF	TGTGCCAGCAGCCAATTTGGAACCGGGGAGCTGTTTTTT
TRBV20-1	.	TRBJ2-2	TRBD2	CSALSGRSGGELFF	TGCAGTGCCTTAAGCGGGAGAAGTGGCGGGGAGCTGTTTTTT
TRBV7-2	.	TRBJ2-1	.	CASSPQLVTGQFF	TGTGCCAGCAGCCCTCAGCTAGTGACAGGGCAGTTCTTC
TRBV15	few	TRBJ2-5	.	CATCRDLGETQYF	TGTGCCACGTGCCGGGACCTCGGGGAGACCCAGTACTTC
TRBV5-8	few	TRBJ2-2	TRBD2	CASRGGRTTGELFF	TGTGCCAGCAGGGGCGGGAGAACTACCGGGGAGCTGTTTTTT
TRBV29-1	.	TRBJ2-3	TRBD1	CSVGPGQTYTDTQYF	TGCAGCGTTGGACCGGGACAGACGTACACAGATACGCAGTATTTT
TRBV7-2	.	TRBJ2-7	TRBD2	CASSYGTSGLYEQYF	TGTGCCAGCAGCTACGGGACTAGCGGTCTCTACGAGCAGTACTTC
TRBV25-1	few	TRBJ2-1	TRBD2	CASSERGRADEQFF	TGTGCCAGCAGTGAACGCGGGAGAGCGGATGAGCAGTTCTTC
TRBV28	few	TRBJ1-6	.	CASRRRSSSYNSPLHF	TGTGCCAGCAGGAGGCGGTCGAGCTCCTATAATTCACCCCTCCACTTT
TRBV20-1	.	TRBJ2-3	TRBD2	CSAAALAGDGDTQYF	TGCAGTGCCGCCGCCCTAGCGGGAGATGGAGATACGCAGTATTTT
TRBV20-1	.	TRBJ2-6	.	CSASRRSSGANVLTF	TGCAGTGCTAGCCGTCGCAGCTCTGGGGCCAACGTCCTGACTTTC
TRBV29-1	.	TRBJ1-2	TRBD1	CSVEAPGRGIGYGYTF	TGCAGCGTTGAAGCACCGGGCAGGGGGATCGGATATGGCTACACCTTC
TRBV7-9	.	TRBJ2-1	.	CASSLEPGRTKYNEQFF	TGTGCCAGCAGCCTAGAACCGGGGAGGACCAAATACAATGAGCAGTTCTTC
TRBV20-1	few	TRBJ2-5	.	CSARRSQETQYF	TGCAGTGCTAGACGGAGTCAAGAGACCCAGTACTTC
TRBV7-7	.	TRBJ2-1	TRBD2	CASSLGPGRNNEQFF	TGTGCTAGCAGCTTAGGACCCGGGAGGAACAATGAGCAGTTCTTC
TRBV27	.	TRBJ2-5	.	CASSFAGRQETQYF	TGTGCCAGCAGTTTTGCAGGGCGGCAAGAGACCCAGTACTTC
TRBV28	.	TRBJ2-2	TRBD2	CASSLEASGSTGELFF	TGTGCCAGCAGCCTAGAGGCTAGCGGGAGCACCGGGGAGCTGTTTTTT
TRBV2	.	TRBJ2-5	.	CASSSDWSGQETQYF	TGTGCCAGCAGTTCTGATTGGTCGGGCCAAGAGACCCAGTACTTC
TRBV28	.	TRBJ2-7	.	CASTPGTRYEQYF	TGTGCCAGCACCCCTGGGACACGTTACGAGCAGTACTTC
TRBV9	few	TRBJ1-1	.	CASSAHQGTEAFF	TGTGCCAGCAGCGCACACCAAGGCACTGAAGCTTTCTTT
TRBV24-1	many	TRBJ1-4	.	CATSALRMSDEKLFF	TGTGCCACCAGTGCCCTGAGGATGAGCGATGAAAAACTGTTTTTT
TRBV10-3	.	TRBJ2-1	.	CAISEPYNEQFF	TGTGCCATCAGTGAGCCCTACAATGAGCAGTTCTTC
TRBV20-1	many	TRBJ2-5	.	CSASLGTYETQYF	TGCAGTGCTAGTTTGGGGACCTACGAGACCCAGTACTTC
TRBV7-2	.	TRBJ2-3	.	CASSLDQTVTQYF	TGTGCCAGCAGCTTAGACCAAACCGTAACGCAGTATTTT
TRBV19	.	TRBJ1-2	.	CASSTLISNYGYTF	TGTGCCAGTAGTACCCTAATTTCTAACTATGGCTACACCTTC
TRBV6-2/TRBV6-3	.	TRBJ1-5	.	CASSYHSRGYDQPQHF	TGTGCCAGCAGTTACCATTCACGTGGCTACGATCAGCCCCAGCATTTT
TRBV7-9	.	TRBJ1-5	.	CASSLAAGPNQPQHF	TGTGCCAGCAGCTTAGCTGCAGGGCCGAATCAGCCCCAGCATTTT
TRBV18	.	TRBJ2-5	TRBD2	CASSPRTSGREETQYF	TGTGCCAGCTCACCCCGGACTAGCGGGAGGGAAGAGACCCAGTACTTC
TRBV28	.	TRBJ1-1	.	CASSFRRGGTEAFF	TGTGCCAGCAGTTTCCGCAGGGGCGGCACTGAAGCTTTCTTT
TRBV29-1	once	TRBJ2-2	.	CSGTKAGQGDTGELFF	TGCAGCGGCACGAAGGCGGGGCAGGGGGACACCGGGGAGCTGTTTTTT
TRBV28	few	TRBJ2-1	TRBD2	CASSFPGSGRNNEQFF	TGTGCCAGCAGTTTCCCGGGGAGCGGGAGGAATAATGAGCAGTTCTTC